The subject of this entry is one TCR beta chain. Its target is not known. The entry originates in a study of cytomegalovirus exposure and HLA in healthy donors. The PCR had 60 Vbeta and 13 Jbeta primers. Repertoires were generated with immunoSEQ multiplex PCR, while TCRdb's copy carries only in-frame clones and drops some. The table lists 130,000 or so clones, around 69% of them singletons, with under 9% in the top ten. Findings of the study overall: A later analysis reportedly found fewer N-insertions in an Asian-associated ancestry cluster than the roughly 670-donor mean.

Deletions cut 2 bases from V and 8 bases from J, with 9 bases between. There are 12 residues in the CDR3. CDR1 and CDR2 from the germline V gene are MNHEY and SVGAGI. The sequence came from a woman aged 35 to 49 in good health and CMV-seropositive. Sequenced sample: PBMCs. The chain joins TRBV6-5 to TRBJ1-2; D perhaps matches TRBD1 (5 bases). The CDR3 coding sequence is TGTGCCAGCAGTTACGGGCAGGGCGGCTACACCTTC. Translating it yields CASSYGQGGYTF.